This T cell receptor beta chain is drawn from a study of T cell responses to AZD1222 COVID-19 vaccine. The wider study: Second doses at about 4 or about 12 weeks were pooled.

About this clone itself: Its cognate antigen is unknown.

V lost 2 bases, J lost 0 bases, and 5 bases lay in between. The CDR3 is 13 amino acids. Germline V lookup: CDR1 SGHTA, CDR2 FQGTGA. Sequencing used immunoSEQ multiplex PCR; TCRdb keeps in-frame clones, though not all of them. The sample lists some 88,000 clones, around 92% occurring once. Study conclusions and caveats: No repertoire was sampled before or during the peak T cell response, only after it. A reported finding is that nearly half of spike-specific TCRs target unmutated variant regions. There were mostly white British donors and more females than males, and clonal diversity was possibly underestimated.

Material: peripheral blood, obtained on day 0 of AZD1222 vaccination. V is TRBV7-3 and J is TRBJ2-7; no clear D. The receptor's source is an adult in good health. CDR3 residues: CASSLDVSYEQYF. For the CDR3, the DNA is TGTGCCAGCAGCTTAGACGTCTCCTACGAGCAGTACTTC. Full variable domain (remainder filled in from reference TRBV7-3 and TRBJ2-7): GAGVSQTPSNKVTEKGKYVELRCDPISGHTALYWYRQSLGQGPEFLIYFQGTGAADDSGLPNDRFFAVRPEGSVSTLKIQRTERGDSAVYLCASSLDVSYEQYFGPGTRLTVT.